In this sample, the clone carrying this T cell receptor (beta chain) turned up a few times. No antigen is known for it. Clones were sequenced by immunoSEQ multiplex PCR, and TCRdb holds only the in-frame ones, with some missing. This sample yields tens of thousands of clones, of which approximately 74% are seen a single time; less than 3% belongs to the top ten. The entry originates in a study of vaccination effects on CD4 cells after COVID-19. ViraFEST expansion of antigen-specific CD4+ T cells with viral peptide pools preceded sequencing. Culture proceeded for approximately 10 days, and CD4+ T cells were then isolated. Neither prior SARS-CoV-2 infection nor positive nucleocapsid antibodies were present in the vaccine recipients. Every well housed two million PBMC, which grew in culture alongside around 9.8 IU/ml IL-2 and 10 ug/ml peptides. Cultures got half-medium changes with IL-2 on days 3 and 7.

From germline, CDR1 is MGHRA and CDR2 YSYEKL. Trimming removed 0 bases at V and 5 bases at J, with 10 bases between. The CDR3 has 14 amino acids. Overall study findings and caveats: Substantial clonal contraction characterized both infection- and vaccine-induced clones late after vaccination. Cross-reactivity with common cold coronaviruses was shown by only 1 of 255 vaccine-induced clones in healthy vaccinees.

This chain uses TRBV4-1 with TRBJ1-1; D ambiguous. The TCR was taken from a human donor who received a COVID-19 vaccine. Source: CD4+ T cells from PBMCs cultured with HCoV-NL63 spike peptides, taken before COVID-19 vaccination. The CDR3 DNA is TGCGCCAGCAGCCAAGATCCGGGTAGGACTGAAGCTTTCTTT. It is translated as CASSQDPGRTEAFF.